Included here is one T cell receptor (beta chain) sequence, with context. The antigen remains undetermined. V was clipped by 5 bases and J by 1 base; unmatched bases: 5. The germline V gene has CDR1 LNHDA and CDR2 SQIVND (reference sequence). This CDR3 is built from 16 residues. Some clones are missing from TCRdb's copy, which holds only in-frame ones; the method was immunoSEQ multiplex PCR. The sample lists about 43,000 clones, roughly 96% occurring once. This sample was taken from a study of T cells in tuberculosis. Study outcomes and limitations: Active tuberculosis patients had shorter CDR3-alpha; the beta difference was nonsignificant.

Sequenced input: PBMCs. This TCR derives from a donor aged 10-29 years with latent tuberculosis or without tuberculosis infection. This chain joins TRBV19 and TRBJ1-5, with TRBD1 matching 10 bases. Here the CDR3 reads CASSVGQGISNQPQHF. The CDR3 nucleotides are TGTGCCAGTAGTGTGGGACAGGGGATAAGCAATCAGCCCCAGCATTTT.